The present entry profiles one TCR beta chain with its context. The antigen is unknown. This specimen comes from a study of OX40 agonist ivuxolimab in advanced cancers. Study-level background: Patients received intravenous ivuxolimab every 2 weeks at 0.01 to 10 mg/kg. Study-level results: CD8+ T cells (on average) carried more expanded clones than CD4+ T cells. Partial responders dosed at 0.1-3.0 mg/kg displayed clonal expansion ranking among the lowest.

Sequencing was performed with immunoSEQ multiplex PCR; in TCRdb, only in-frame clones are kept and a portion is missing. The sample has approximately 23,000 clones, 70% to 90% seen once; the top ten hold roughly 30%. Patients had blood sampled at baseline and again on cycle 4 day 1 and cycle 7 day 1. Germline CDR1 is MDHEN and CDR2 is SYDVKM. This CDR3 has 15 amino acids. Trimming stripped 8 bases from V and 2 bases from J, with 16 bases between. The V gene is TRBV28, the J gene TRBJ2-1, with D perhaps TRBD1 (6 bases). The clonotype comes from an adult with an advanced solid tumor such as melanoma, head and neck, liver or kidney cancer. Sequenced here: CD4+ or CD8+ T cells sorted from blood, sampled in a trial of the OX40 agonist ivuxolimab. The CDR3: CASGGVAQTYNEQFF. The CDR3 nucleotides are TGTGCCAGCGGGGGCGTGGCCCAAACCTACAATGAGCAGTTCTTC.